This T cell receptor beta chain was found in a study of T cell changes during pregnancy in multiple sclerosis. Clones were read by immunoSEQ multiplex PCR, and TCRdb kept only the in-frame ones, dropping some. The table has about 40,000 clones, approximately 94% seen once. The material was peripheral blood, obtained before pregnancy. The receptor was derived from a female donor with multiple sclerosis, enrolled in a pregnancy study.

In nucleotides, the CDR3 is TGTGCCTGGAGGGGGGACAAAGACTATGGCTACACCTTC. Translating it yields CAWRGDKDYGYTF. This rearrangement joins TRBV30 to TRBJ1-2; maybe TRBD1 (6 bases). The CDR3 runs 13 residues. V lost 3 bases, J lost 3 bases, and 11 bases lay in between. In germline, CDR1 is GTSNPN, CDR2 SVGIG (reference sequence).